These 2 T cell receptor beta chains share one sample of origin, sequenced in a study of blood T cells in healthy people across ages. The authors ran a second PCR of about 6 to 11 cycles using a sample-barcoded 5' primer and a J-beta primer mix. TCRdb re-called the 5' RACE reads through MiXCR, storing one row per CDR3 protein. The sample yields roughly 900,000 distinct CDR3 sequences, around 49% seen once. Sequenced sample: blood. These receptors were collected from a man aged 30-40 years in good health.

The V gene is TRBV20-1, the J gene TRBJ2-1; 8 positions match TRBD2. There are 15 residues in the CDR3. Losses at the gene ends were 3 bases for V and 1 base for J; bases not matched to a gene: 5. CDR1 and CDR2 (germline): DFQATT, SNEGSKA (reference sequence). CDR3 loop: CSASKAGDSYNEQFF. The CDR3, as DNA: TGCAGTGCTAGCAAAGCGGGGGATTCCTACAATGAGCAGTTCTTC.

The CDR3 nucleotides are TGTGCCAGCTCACCGGGACTCGACCTAGCCAAAAACATTCAGTACTTC. This codes for CASSPGLDLAKNIQYF. J is TRBJ2-4 and V is TRBV18; D is perhaps TRBD2 (6 bases). The CDR3 sequence is 16 residues long. Germline CDR1 KGHSH, CDR2 LQKENI. Trimming took 3 bases from V and 0 from J, leaving 12 bases between them.